The clone carrying this T cell receptor beta chain was seen only once. The sample originates from a study of blood T cell repertoires in COVID-19. As for the study in general: The United States, Italy and Spain were the sources of the acute and convalescent COVID-19 samples. The cDNA or gDNA used as material had been derived from T cells, B-cell-depleted T cells, or PBMCs.

V gave up 5 bases and J gave up 5 bases, with 24 bases separating them. CDR1 and CDR2 (germline): LNHDA, SQIVND (reference sequence). This CDR3 has 18 amino acids. Under the authors' procedure: Using reference gene primer amplification, nucleated cell counts were estimated. The method was immunoSEQ multiplex PCR; TCRdb's version includes in-frame clones alone and lacks a portion of them. V, J and clone size were drawn from that table, and D and trimming were deduced from the DNA. This sample has about 120,000 clones, with around 78% found just once. Sequenced material: peripheral blood. V is TRBV19 and J is TRBJ1-4; D is perhaps TRBD1 (5 bases). The sequence was collected from a man in his 70s with acute or convalescent COVID-19. This chain's CDR3 is CASSYRSRSGGVNEKLFF. In nucleotides, the CDR3 is TGTGCCAGTAGTTACCGATCCCGAAGCGGGGGGGTAAATGAAAAACTGTTTTTT.